Listed below are T cell receptor beta chains from one sample, sequenced in a study of blood T cell repertoires in COVID-19. The data were produced by immunoSEQ multiplex PCR, yet TCRdb's version contains in-frame clones alone and is incomplete. The sample has approximately 110,000 clones, roughly 80% seen once. Sequenced: peripheral blood. These receptors were taken from a man aged 50-59 years with acute or convalescent COVID-19. The CDR3 runs from the conserved cysteine through the conserved F or W. Fields, in order: clone size, V gene, D gene, J gene, CDR3 protein, CDR3 DNA. The D gene is left open where the match is weak. Clone size is shown for a subset of rows, as once, few, many or a class of expanded clone.

abundance: .; v_gene: TRBV4-1; d_gene: .; j_gene: TRBJ2-3; CDR3aa: CASSRTASTDTQYF; CDR3nt: TGCGCCAGCAGCCGGACAGCTAGCACAGATACGCAGTATTTT
abundance: .; v_gene: TRBV25-1; d_gene: TRBD2; j_gene: TRBJ2-3; CDR3aa: CASSGLATDTQYF; CDR3nt: TGTGCCAGCAGTGGACTAGCCACAGATACGCAGTATTTT
abundance: once; v_gene: TRBV11-3; d_gene: .; j_gene: TRBJ2-7; CDR3aa: CASSLSGSYEQYF; CDR3nt: TGTGCCAGCAGCTTATCAGGGTCCTACGAGCAGTACTTC
abundance: .; v_gene: TRBV4-1; d_gene: .; j_gene: TRBJ2-3; CDR3aa: CASSRQGGFTDTQYF; CDR3nt: TGCGCCAGCAGCCGCCAAGGGGGTTTCACAGATACGCAGTATTTT
abundance: .; v_gene: TRBV5-1; d_gene: .; j_gene: TRBJ2-2; CDR3aa: CASSLGGLSSTGELFF; CDR3nt: TGCGCCAGCAGCTTGGGGGGACTTAGTTCCACCGGGGAGCTGTTTTTT
abundance: few; v_gene: TRBV28; d_gene: .; j_gene: TRBJ1-6; CDR3aa: CASSLSGQGHNSPLHF; CDR3nt: TGTGCCAGCAGTTTGTCCGGGCAGGGGCATAATTCACCCCTCCACTTT
abundance: .; v_gene: TRBV2; d_gene: .; j_gene: TRBJ1-4; CDR3aa: CASSRGANEKLFF; CDR3nt: TGTGCCAGCAGCCGCGGAGCGAATGAAAAACTGTTTTTT
abundance: .; v_gene: TRBV28; d_gene: TRBD2; j_gene: TRBJ2-4; CDR3aa: CASSPSSGWDKNIQYF; CDR3nt: TGTGCCAGCAGTCCATCTAGCGGTTGGGACAAAAACATTCAGTACTTC
abundance: .; v_gene: TRBV7-9; d_gene: TRBD1; j_gene: TRBJ1-4; CDR3aa: CASSLARGTGTANEKLFF; CDR3nt: TGTGCCAGCAGCTTAGCGCGTGGGACAGGAACGGCTAATGAAAAACTGTTTTTT
abundance: few; v_gene: TRBV10-3; d_gene: .; j_gene: TRBJ1-6; CDR3aa: CAIRGGNRENSPLHF; CDR3nt: TGTGCCATCAGGGGGGGGAACCGGGAAAATTCACCCCTCCACTTT
abundance: .; v_gene: TRBV9; d_gene: .; j_gene: TRBJ1-2; CDR3aa: CASSGEGSPYGYTF; CDR3nt: TGTGCCAGCAGCGGAGAGGGTAGCCCCTATGGCTACACCTTC
abundance: .; v_gene: TRBV6-5; d_gene: .; j_gene: TRBJ2-1; CDR3aa: CASRAQTGLNEQFF; CDR3nt: TGTGCCAGCAGAGCTCAAACAGGGCTGAATGAGCAGTTCTTC
abundance: .; v_gene: TRBV27; d_gene: TRBD1; j_gene: TRBJ2-5; CDR3aa: CASSGYDRVGETQYF; CDR3nt: TGTGCCAGCAGTGGATATGACAGGGTTGGAGAGACCCAGTACTTC
abundance: .; v_gene: TRBV3-1/TRBV3-2; d_gene: .; j_gene: TRBJ1-2; CDR3aa: CASSSPGVYYGYTF; CDR3nt: TGTGCCAGCAGCTCTCCGGGGGTTTACTATGGCTACACCTTC
abundance: .; v_gene: TRBV6-5; d_gene: .; j_gene: TRBJ1-1; CDR3aa: CASRGGPMNTEAFF; CDR3nt: TGTGCCAGCAGAGGGGGACCCATGAACACTGAAGCTTTCTTT
abundance: once; v_gene: TRBV5-1; d_gene: .; j_gene: TRBJ2-3; CDR3aa: CASIEGGHTDTQYF; CDR3nt: TGCGCCAGCATCGAGGGCGGGCACACAGATACGCAGTATTTT
abundance: once; v_gene: TRBV30; d_gene: .; j_gene: TRBJ1-1; CDR3aa: CAWSGRGGKNTEAFF; CDR3nt: TGTGCCTGGAGTGGTAGGGGAGGAAAGAACACTGAAGCTTTCTTT
abundance: .; v_gene: TRBV6-5; d_gene: TRBD2; j_gene: TRBJ2-2; CDR3aa: CASSPTSVNTGELFF; CDR3nt: TGTGCCAGCAGTCCTACTAGCGTGAACACCGGGGAGCTGTTTTTT
abundance: .; v_gene: TRBV27; d_gene: .; j_gene: TRBJ1-2; CDR3aa: CASSLKLGASYGYTF; CDR3nt: TGTGCCAGCAGTTTAAAGCTGGGGGCCTCCTATGGCTACACCTTC
abundance: .; v_gene: TRBV20-1; d_gene: .; j_gene: TRBJ2-3; CDR3aa: CSASPSFNTDTQYF; CDR3nt: TGCAGTGCTAGTCCTTCCTTTAACACAGATACGCAGTATTTT
abundance: .; v_gene: TRBV10-2; d_gene: TRBD1; j_gene: TRBJ2-7; CDR3aa: CASSKTGTVYEQYF; CDR3nt: TGCGCCAGCAGCAAAACCGGGACAGTCTACGAGCAGTACTTC
abundance: medium-sized; v_gene: TRBV10-3; d_gene: .; j_gene: TRBJ1-1; CDR3aa: CAISESRTAGGTEAFF; CDR3nt: TGTGCCATCAGTGAGTCCCGAACAGCGGGGGGCACTGAAGCTTTCTTT
abundance: .; v_gene: TRBV28; d_gene: .; j_gene: TRBJ2-7; CDR3aa: CASSVRQGGEQYF; CDR3nt: TGTGCCAGCAGTGTCCGACAGGGAGGCGAGCAGTACTTC
abundance: .; v_gene: TRBV30; d_gene: TRBD1; j_gene: TRBJ1-3; CDR3aa: CAWSTGRWNTIYF; CDR3nt: TGTGCCTGGTCGACAGGGCGGTGGAACACCATATATTTT
abundance: .; v_gene: TRBV20-1; d_gene: TRBD1; j_gene: TRBJ2-7; CDR3aa: CSASRGPSSYEQYF; CDR3nt: TGCAGTGCTAGTAGGGGGCCTAGCTCCTACGAGCAGTACTTC
abundance: .; v_gene: TRBV6-5; d_gene: .; j_gene: TRBJ1-5; CDR3aa: CASSSGTLNQPQHF; CDR3nt: TGTGCCAGCAGTTCCGGGACTTTAAATCAGCCCCAGCATTTT
abundance: .; v_gene: TRBV5-6; d_gene: TRBD2; j_gene: TRBJ2-1; CDR3aa: CASSLAGGYEQFF; CDR3nt: TGTGCCAGCAGCTTGGCCGGGGGGTACGAGCAGTTCTTC
abundance: few; v_gene: TRBV3-1/TRBV3-2; d_gene: .; j_gene: TRBJ2-7; CDR3aa: CASSQSPGLSLGEQYF; CDR3nt: TGTGCCAGCAGCCAGAGCCCTGGACTCTCCCTGGGCGAGCAGTACTTC
abundance: .; v_gene: TRBV4-1; d_gene: TRBD1; j_gene: TRBJ2-7; CDR3aa: CASSQDRTGSSYEQYF; CDR3nt: TGCGCCAGCAGCCAAGACCGGACAGGGAGCTCCTACGAGCAGTACTTC
abundance: .; v_gene: TRBV5-1; d_gene: .; j_gene: TRBJ2-2; CDR3aa: CASSLSGNTGELFF; CDR3nt: TGCGCCAGCAGCTTGTCAGGGAACACCGGGGAGCTGTTTTTT
abundance: .; v_gene: TRBV27; d_gene: .; j_gene: TRBJ2-3; CDR3aa: CASSLAVYSTDTQYF; CDR3nt: TGTGCCAGCAGTTTGGCGGTCTATAGCACAGATACGCAGTATTTT
abundance: .; v_gene: TRBV4-1; d_gene: TRBD1; j_gene: TRBJ1-5; CDR3aa: CASSQPAGQAISNQPQHF; CDR3nt: TGCGCCAGCAGCCAACCCGCGGGACAGGCGATTAGCAATCAGCCCCAGCATTTT
abundance: once; v_gene: TRBV4-1; d_gene: TRBD1; j_gene: TRBJ2-1; CDR3aa: CASSQALGPGGDNEQFF; CDR3nt: TGCGCCAGCAGCCAAGCCTTAGGGCCAGGGGGCGACAATGAGCAGTTCTTC
abundance: .; v_gene: TRBV7-9; d_gene: .; j_gene: TRBJ2-3; CDR3aa: CASSDSANTQYF; CDR3nt: TGTGCCAGCAGCGACTCGGCTAATACGCAGTATTTT
abundance: .; v_gene: TRBV6-5; d_gene: TRBD1; j_gene: TRBJ1-5; CDR3aa: CASSYTGDQPQHF; CDR3nt: TGTGCCAGCAGCTACACAGGGGACCAGCCCCAGCATTTT
abundance: .; v_gene: TRBV5-3; d_gene: .; j_gene: TRBJ1-4; CDR3aa: CASPRGEKLFF; CDR3nt: TGTGCCAGTCCGCGGGGGGAAAAACTGTTTTTT
abundance: .; v_gene: TRBV19; d_gene: .; j_gene: TRBJ2-2; CDR3aa: CASSATGTGELFF; CDR3nt: TGTGCCAGTAGCGCAACAGGCACCGGGGAGCTGTTTTTT
abundance: .; v_gene: TRBV6-6; d_gene: .; j_gene: TRBJ2-3; CDR3aa: CASSPRRTDTQYF; CDR3nt: TGTGCCAGCAGTCCCCGGAGAACAGATACGCAGTATTTT
abundance: .; v_gene: TRBV28; d_gene: .; j_gene: TRBJ1-6; CDR3aa: CASSSGTSLRSYNSPLHF; CDR3nt: TGTGCCAGCAGTTCCGGGACATCCCTTAGGTCCTATAATTCACCCCTCCACTTT
abundance: .; v_gene: TRBV5-1; d_gene: .; j_gene: TRBJ1-3; CDR3aa: CARRSTGNTIYF; CDR3nt: TGCGCCAGAAGGAGCACTGGAAACACCATATATTTT
abundance: .; v_gene: TRBV27; d_gene: .; j_gene: TRBJ1-3; CDR3aa: CASRLQGSGNTIYF; CDR3nt: TGTGCCAGCAGACTACAGGGATCTGGAAACACCATATATTTT
abundance: .; v_gene: TRBV13; d_gene: .; j_gene: TRBJ1-5; CDR3aa: CASIQRSNQPQHF; CDR3nt: TGTGCCAGCATCCAGAGGAGCAATCAGCCCCAGCATTTT
abundance: .; v_gene: TRBV4-1; d_gene: .; j_gene: TRBJ2-5; CDR3aa: CASSQITTAGRTQYF; CDR3nt: TGCGCCAGCAGCCAGATAACCACCGCCGGGAGGACCCAGTACTTC
abundance: .; v_gene: TRBV18; d_gene: .; j_gene: TRBJ2-6; CDR3aa: CASSPRQSSSGANVLTF; CDR3nt: TGTGCCAGCTCACCACGGCAGTCCAGCTCTGGGGCCAACGTCCTGACTTTC
abundance: .; v_gene: TRBV7-8; d_gene: TRBD1; j_gene: TRBJ2-7; CDR3aa: CASSLKGQSYEQYF; CDR3nt: TGTGCCAGCAGCTTAAAGGGACAGAGCTACGAGCAGTACTTC
abundance: .; v_gene: TRBV28; d_gene: .; j_gene: TRBJ1-2; CDR3aa: CASSLGQNYGYTF; CDR3nt: TGTGCCAGCAGTTTGGGGCAGAACTATGGCTACACCTTC
abundance: .; v_gene: TRBV7-3; d_gene: TRBD2; j_gene: TRBJ2-3; CDR3aa: CASSRAGGLDTQYF; CDR3nt: TGTGCCAGCAGCCGTGCGGGGGGTCTAGATACGCAGTATTTT
abundance: .; v_gene: TRBV20-1; d_gene: .; j_gene: TRBJ1-1; CDR3aa: CSVQERVEAFF; CDR3nt: TGCAGTGTTCAAGAGCGAGTTGAAGCTTTCTTT
abundance: .; v_gene: TRBV14; d_gene: .; j_gene: TRBJ2-3; CDR3aa: CASSPRLVSGTDTQYF; CDR3nt: TGTGCCAGCAGCCCACGACTAGTATCAGGCACAGATACGCAGTATTTT
abundance: .; v_gene: TRBV9; d_gene: TRBD2; j_gene: TRBJ2-5; CDR3aa: CASSAGGRQETQYF; CDR3nt: TGTGCCAGCAGTGCGGGGGGGCGACAAGAGACCCAGTACTTC
abundance: .; v_gene: TRBV9; d_gene: .; j_gene: TRBJ1-1; CDR3aa: CASSLGGGPMNTEAFF; CDR3nt: TGTGCCAGCAGCTTAGGTGGGGGCCCCATGAACACTGAAGCTTTCTTT
abundance: .; v_gene: TRBV5-5; d_gene: TRBD1; j_gene: TRBJ1-6; CDR3aa: CASSGDRGSPLHF; CDR3nt: TGTGCCAGCAGCGGGGACAGGGGATCACCCCTCCACTTT
abundance: .; v_gene: TRBV6-5; d_gene: TRBD1; j_gene: TRBJ1-4; CDR3aa: CASSSGQGLAKLFF; CDR3nt: TGTGCCAGCAGTTCGGGACAGGGGCTCGCAAAACTGTTTTTT
abundance: .; v_gene: TRBV4-1; d_gene: .; j_gene: TRBJ1-3; CDR3aa: CASSQVLHGDTIYF; CDR3nt: TGCGCCAGCAGCCAAGTCTTACATGGAGACACCATATATTTT
abundance: .; v_gene: TRBV28; d_gene: .; j_gene: TRBJ1-2; CDR3aa: CASSLSGVGGYTF; CDR3nt: TGTGCCAGCAGTTTATCAGGGGTGGGCGGCTACACCTTC
abundance: .; v_gene: TRBV6-5; d_gene: TRBD2; j_gene: TRBJ2-1; CDR3aa: CASSYQSGNSYNEQFF; CDR3nt: TGTGCCAGCAGTTACCAGAGCGGGAACTCCTACAATGAGCAGTTCTTC